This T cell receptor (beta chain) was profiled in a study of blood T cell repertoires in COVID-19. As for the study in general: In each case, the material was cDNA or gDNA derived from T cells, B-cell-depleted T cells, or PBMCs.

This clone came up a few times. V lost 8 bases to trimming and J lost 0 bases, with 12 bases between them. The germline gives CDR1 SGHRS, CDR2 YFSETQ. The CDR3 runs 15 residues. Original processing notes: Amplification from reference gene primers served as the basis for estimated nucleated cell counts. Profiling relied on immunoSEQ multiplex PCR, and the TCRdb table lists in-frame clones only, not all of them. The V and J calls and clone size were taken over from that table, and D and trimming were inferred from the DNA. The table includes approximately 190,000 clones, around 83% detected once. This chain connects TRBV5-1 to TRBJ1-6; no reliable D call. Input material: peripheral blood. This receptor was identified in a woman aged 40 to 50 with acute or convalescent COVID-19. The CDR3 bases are TGCGCCAGTGCTTTAACTAGCTCCTATAATTCACCCCTCCACTTT. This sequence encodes CASALTSSYNSPLHF.